At least ten counts were recorded for the clone carrying this T cell receptor beta chain. Antigen specificity is unknown. Purified naive CD4+ T cells were depleted of CD25+ Tregs. Study-level points and caveats: Tumor Tregs overlapped most with tumor, then blood, naive CD4+ cells.

Constant-region reverse primers amplified full-length variable regions, followed by semi-nested Nested Universal Primer A PCR. Via MiXCR, TCRdb re-called the 5' RACE reads, giving one row per CDR3 protein. The sample lists 45,000 to 60,000 distinct CDR3 sequences, around 26% occurring once. Sequenced: tumor-infiltrating naive CD4+ T cells sorted from the breast tumor. Sample subset: naive CD4+ T cells, CD4+CD45RA+CD25-. The sequence derives from a female donor with breast cancer.

The CDR3 region is CASSSGAYGYTF. DNA of the CDR3: TGTGCCAGCAGTTCCGGGGCCTATGGCTACACCTTC. This chain uses TRBV12-3 or TRBV12-4 with TRBJ1-2; a weak D match, TRBD1 (5 bases). The CDR3 sequence is 12 residues long. V was cut by 4 bases and J by 4 bases, with 7 bases left in between.